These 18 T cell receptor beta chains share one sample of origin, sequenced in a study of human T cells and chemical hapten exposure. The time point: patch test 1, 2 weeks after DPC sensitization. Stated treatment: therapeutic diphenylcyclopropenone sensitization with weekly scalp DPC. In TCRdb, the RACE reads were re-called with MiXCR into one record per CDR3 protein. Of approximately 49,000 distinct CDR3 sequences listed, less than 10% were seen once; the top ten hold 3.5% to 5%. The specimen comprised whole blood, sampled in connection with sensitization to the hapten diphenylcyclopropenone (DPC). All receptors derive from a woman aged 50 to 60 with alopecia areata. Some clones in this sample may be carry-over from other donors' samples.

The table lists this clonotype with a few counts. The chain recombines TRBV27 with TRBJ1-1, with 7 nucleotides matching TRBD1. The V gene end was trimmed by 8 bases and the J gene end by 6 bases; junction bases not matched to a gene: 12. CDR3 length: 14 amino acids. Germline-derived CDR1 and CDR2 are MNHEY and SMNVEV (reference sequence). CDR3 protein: CASGPTGEMPEAFF. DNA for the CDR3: TGTGCCAGCGGTCCCACAGGGGAGATGCCTGAAGCTTTCTTT.

As DNA, the CDR3 is TGTGCCAGCAGTTTACAACAGTCGAATAATTCACCCCTCCACTTT. Translating gives CASSLQQSNNSPLHF. The chain carries TRBV28 and TRBJ1-6; D is undetermined. This CDR3 region has 15 residues. Germline lookup yields CDR1 MDHEN and CDR2 SYDVKM. V dropped 2 bases and J dropped 5 bases, with 10 bases sitting between them.

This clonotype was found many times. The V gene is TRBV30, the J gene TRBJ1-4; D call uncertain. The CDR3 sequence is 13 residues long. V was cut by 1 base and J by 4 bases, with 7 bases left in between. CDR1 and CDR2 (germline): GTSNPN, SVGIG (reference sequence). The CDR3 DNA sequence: TGTGCCTGGAGTGCGGACCGTAATGAAAAACTGTTTTTT. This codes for CAWSADRNEKLFF.

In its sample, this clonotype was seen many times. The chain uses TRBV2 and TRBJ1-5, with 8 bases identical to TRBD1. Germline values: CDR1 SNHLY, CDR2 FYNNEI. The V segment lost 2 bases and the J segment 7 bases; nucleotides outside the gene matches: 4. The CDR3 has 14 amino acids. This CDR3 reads CASSEQQGGQPQHF. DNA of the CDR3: TGTGCCAGCAGTGAACAACAGGGGGGCCAGCCCCAGCATTTT.

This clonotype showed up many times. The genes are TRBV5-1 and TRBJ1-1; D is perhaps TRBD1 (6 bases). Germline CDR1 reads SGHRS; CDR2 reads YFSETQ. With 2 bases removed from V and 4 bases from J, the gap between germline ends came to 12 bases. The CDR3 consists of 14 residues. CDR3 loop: CASSFGDTSTEAFF. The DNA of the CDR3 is TGCGCCAGCAGCTTCGGGGACACGAGCACTGAAGCTTTCTTT.

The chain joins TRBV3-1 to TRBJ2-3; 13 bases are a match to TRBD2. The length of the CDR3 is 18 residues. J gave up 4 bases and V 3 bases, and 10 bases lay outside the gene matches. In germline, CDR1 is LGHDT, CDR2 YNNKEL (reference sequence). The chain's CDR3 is CASSHWTSGSSVADTQYF. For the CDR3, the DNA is TGTGCCAGCAGCCATTGGACTAGCGGGAGTTCAGTGGCAGATACGCAGTATTTT.

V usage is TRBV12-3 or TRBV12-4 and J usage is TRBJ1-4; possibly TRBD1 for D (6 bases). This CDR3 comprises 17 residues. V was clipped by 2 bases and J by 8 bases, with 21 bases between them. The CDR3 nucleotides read TGTGCCAGCAGTTTAAGGGGGGGTGGAGGTTCCGGCGAAAAACTGTTTTTT. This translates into CASSLRGGGGSGEKLFF.

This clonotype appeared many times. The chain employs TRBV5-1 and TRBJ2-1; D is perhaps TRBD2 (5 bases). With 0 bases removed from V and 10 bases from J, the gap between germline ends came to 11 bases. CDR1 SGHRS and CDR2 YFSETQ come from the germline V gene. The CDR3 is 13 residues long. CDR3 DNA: TGCGCCAGCAGCTTGGAAGCTAGCCGAGAGCAGTTCTTC. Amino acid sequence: CASSLEASREQFF.

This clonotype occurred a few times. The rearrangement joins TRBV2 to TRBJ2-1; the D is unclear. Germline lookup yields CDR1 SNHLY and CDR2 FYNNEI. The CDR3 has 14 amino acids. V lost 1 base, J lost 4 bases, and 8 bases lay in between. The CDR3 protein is CASSEDKGYNEQFF. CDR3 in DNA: TGTGCCAGCAGTGAAGATAAGGGATACAATGAGCAGTTCTTC.

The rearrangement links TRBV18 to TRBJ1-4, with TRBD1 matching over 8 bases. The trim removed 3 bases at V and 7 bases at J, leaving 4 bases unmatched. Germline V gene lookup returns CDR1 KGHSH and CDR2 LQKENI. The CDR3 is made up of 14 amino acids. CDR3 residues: CASSPGQGSEKLFF. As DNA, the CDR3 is TGTGCCAGCTCACCTGGACAGGGAAGTGAAAAACTGTTTTTT.

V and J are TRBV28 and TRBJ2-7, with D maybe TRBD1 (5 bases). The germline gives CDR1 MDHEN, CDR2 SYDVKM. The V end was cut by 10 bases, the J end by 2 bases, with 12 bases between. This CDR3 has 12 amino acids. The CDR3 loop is CATLDRTYEQYF. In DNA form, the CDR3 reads TGTGCCACCCTCGACAGAACCTACGAGCAGTACTTC.

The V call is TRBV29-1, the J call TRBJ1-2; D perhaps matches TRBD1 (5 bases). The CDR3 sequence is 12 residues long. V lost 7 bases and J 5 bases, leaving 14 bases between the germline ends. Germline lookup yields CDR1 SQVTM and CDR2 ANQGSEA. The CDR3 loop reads CSGGGGNYGYTF. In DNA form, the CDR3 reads TGCAGCGGCGGTGGGGGTAATTATGGCTACACCTTC.

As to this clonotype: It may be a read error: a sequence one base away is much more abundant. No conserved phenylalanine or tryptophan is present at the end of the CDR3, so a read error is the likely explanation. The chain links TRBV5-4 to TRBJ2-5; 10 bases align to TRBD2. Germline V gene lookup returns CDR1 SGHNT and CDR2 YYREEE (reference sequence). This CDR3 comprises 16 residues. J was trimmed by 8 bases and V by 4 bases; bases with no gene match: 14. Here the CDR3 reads CASSPGLAAYIATQYL. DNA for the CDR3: TGTGCCAGCAGCCCCGGACTAGCGGCCTATATCGCCACCCAGTACCTC.

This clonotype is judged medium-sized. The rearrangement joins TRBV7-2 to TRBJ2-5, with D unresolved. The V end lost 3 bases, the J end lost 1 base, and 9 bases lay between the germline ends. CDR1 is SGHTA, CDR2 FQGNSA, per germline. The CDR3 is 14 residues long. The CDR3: CASSLSSTQETQYF. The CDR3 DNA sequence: TGTGCCAGCAGCTTGTCCAGCACCCAAGAGACCCAGTACTTC. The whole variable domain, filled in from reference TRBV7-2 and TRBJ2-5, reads GAGVSQSPSNKVTEKGKDVELRCDPISGHTALYWYRQSLGQGLEFLIYFQGNSAPDKSGLPSDRFSAERTGGSVSTLTIQRTQQEDSAVYLCASSLSSTQETQYFGPGTRLLVL.

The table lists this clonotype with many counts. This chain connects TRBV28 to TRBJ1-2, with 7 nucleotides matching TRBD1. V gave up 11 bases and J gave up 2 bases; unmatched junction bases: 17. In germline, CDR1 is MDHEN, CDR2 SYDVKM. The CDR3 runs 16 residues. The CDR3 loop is CASESAGTENNYGYTF. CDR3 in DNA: TGTGCCTCCGAAAGCGCCGGGACAGAGAACAACTATGGCTACACCTTC.

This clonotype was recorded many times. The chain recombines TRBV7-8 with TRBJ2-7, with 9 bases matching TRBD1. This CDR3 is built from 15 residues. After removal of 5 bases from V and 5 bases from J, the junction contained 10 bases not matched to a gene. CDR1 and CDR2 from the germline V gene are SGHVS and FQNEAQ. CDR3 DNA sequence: TGTGCCAGCAGCAATTACAGGGGGCTGGACGACGAGCAGTACTTC. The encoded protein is CASSNYRGLDDEQYF.

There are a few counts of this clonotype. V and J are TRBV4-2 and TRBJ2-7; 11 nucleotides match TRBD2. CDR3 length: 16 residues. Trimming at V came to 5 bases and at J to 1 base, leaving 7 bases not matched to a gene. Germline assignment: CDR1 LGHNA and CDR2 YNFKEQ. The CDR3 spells CASSRGTSGTSYEQYF. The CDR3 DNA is TGTGCCAGCAGCAGAGGGACTAGCGGAACATCCTACGAGCAGTACTTC.

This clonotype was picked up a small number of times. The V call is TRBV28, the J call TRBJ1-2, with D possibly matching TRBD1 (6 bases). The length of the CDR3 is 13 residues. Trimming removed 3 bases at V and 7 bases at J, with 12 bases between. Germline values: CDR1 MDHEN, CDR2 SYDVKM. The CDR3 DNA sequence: TGTGCCAGCAGTTTGATGGGGGCGCTTGGCTACACCTTC. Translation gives CASSLMGALGYTF.